This section outlines one T cell receptor (beta chain) sequence together with its context. Its antigen is as yet unknown. The data were taken from a study of identical twins. General study findings and limits: Out-of-frame alpha sequences shared by twins were enriched for low generation probability. Beta out-of-frame sequences showed weaker excess twin sharing.

TCRdb used MiXCR to reprocess the 5' RACE reads, holding one entry per CDR3 protein. The sample consists of approximately 700,000 distinct CDR3 sequences, 15% to 20% of them appearing once. The CDR3 length is 17 residues. Germline lookup yields CDR1 SGHRS and CDR2 YFSETQ. The germline V and J ends were trimmed by 0 bases and 0 bases, with 13 bases remaining between them. Healthy Caucasian donors formed the entire cohort. These same data were also listed under a study on T cells expressing NK-cell markers. That work adds: A few of the donors also had these clonotypes leading their CD3+CD56-NKG2C+ fraction.

The chain links TRBV5-1 to TRBJ2-1; no clear D. This receptor was taken from a woman between 18 and 29 years old in good health. Material for sequencing was PBMCs. This CDR3 reads CASSLVGASHSYNEQFF. The CDR3 DNA is TGCGCCAGCAGCTTGGTTGGCGCATCACACTCCTACAATGAGCAGTTCTTC.